This T cell receptor beta chain originates from a study of identifying expanded T cells in peripheral blood. General study points: About 1.2 clones differed between technical replicates, versus around 16 and 19 over time.

TCRdb keeps only in-frame clones here, not all; method: immunoSEQ multiplex PCR. The sample includes approximately 100,000 clones, about nine tenths seen only once; the top ten take 6.5% to 9%. Healthy donors had no documented immune events, such as infections, while sampled. V lost 2 bases and J 9 bases, leaving 14 bases between the germline ends. CDR1 is SGHNT and CDR2 is YENEEA in the germline V gene. CDR3 length: 15 amino acids. Worth noting for this clone: Its antigen is not known.

Sequences were obtained from blood. The gene calls are TRBV11-3 and TRBJ1-6, with D uncertain. This sequence was found in a person between 18 and 75 years old in good health. CDR3 in amino acids: CASSLTPDRSSPLHF. In nucleotides, the CDR3 is TGTGCCAGCAGCTTAACCCCCGATCGATCTTCACCCCTCCACTTT.